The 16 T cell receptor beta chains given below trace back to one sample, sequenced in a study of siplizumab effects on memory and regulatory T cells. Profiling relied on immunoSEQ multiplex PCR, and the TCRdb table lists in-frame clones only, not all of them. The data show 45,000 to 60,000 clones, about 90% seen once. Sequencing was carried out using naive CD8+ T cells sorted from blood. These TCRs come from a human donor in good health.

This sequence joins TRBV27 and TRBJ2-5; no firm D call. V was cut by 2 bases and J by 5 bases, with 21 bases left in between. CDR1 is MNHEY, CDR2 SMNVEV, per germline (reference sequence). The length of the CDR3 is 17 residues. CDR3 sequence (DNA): TGTGCCAGCAGTTTACTTCCCCTTAGCAAACCTGGGGAGACCCAGTACTTC. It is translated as CASSLLPLSKPGETQYF.

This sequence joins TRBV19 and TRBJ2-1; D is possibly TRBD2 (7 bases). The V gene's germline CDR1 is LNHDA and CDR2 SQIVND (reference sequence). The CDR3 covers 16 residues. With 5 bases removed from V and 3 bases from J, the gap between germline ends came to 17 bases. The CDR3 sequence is CASSWDTGTNYNEQFF. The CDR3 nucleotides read TGTGCCAGTAGTTGGGACACCGGGACTAACTACAATGAGCAGTTCTTC.

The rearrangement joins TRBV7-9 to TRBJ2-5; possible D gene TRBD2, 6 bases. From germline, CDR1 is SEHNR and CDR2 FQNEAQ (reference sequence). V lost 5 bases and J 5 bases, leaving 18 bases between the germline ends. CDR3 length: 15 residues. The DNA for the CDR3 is TGTGCCAGCAGCCCACCGGCGGGGCATATGGAGACCCAGTACTTC. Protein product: CASSPPAGHMETQYF.

DNA for the CDR3: TGTGCCAGCAGCGCAGGTACCTACGAGCAGTACTTC. The encoded protein is CASSAGTYEQYF. V is TRBV6-5 and J is TRBJ2-7; D is ambiguous. From germline, CDR1 is MNHEY and CDR2 SVGAGI. V lost 6 bases and J 2 bases, leaving 8 bases between the germline ends. CDR3 length: 12 residues.

CDR3 sequence reads: CASSPFETGYEQYF. For the CDR3, the DNA is TGTGCCAGCAGCCCCTTCGAAACGGGCTACGAGCAGTACTTC. The genes are TRBV9 and TRBJ2-7; no clear D. CDR1 SGDLS and CDR2 YYNGEE come from the germline V gene. V was shortened by 4 bases and J by 3 bases, with 14 bases between the two germline ends. The CDR3 extends over 14 amino acids.

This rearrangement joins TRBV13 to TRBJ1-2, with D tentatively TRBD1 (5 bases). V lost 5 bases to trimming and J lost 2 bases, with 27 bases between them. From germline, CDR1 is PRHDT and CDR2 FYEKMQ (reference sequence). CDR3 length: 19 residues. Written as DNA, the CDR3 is TGTGCCAGCAGCCCGGGACCGAGGCGCGAGGAGGACAAGAACTATGGCTACACCTTC. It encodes CASSPGPRREEDKNYGYTF.

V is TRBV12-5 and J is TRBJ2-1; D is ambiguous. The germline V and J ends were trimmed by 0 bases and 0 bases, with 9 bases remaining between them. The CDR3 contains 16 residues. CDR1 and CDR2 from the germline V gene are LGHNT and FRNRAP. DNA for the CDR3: TGTGCTAGTGGTTTGGTATCCGGAAACTCCTACAATGAGCAGTTCTTC. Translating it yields CASGLVSGNSYNEQFF.

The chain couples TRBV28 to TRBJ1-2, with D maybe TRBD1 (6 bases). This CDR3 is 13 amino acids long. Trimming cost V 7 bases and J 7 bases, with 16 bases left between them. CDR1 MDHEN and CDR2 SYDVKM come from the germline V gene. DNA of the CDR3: TGTGCCAGCACCATAGGGGGGGCGCTTGGCTACACCTTC. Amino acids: CASTIGGALGYTF.

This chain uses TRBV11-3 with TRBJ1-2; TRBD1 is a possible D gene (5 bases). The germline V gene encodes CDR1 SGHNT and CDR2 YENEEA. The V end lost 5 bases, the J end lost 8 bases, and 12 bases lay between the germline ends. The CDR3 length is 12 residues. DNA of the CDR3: TGTGCCAGCAGCGCCCGGGGCGAGGGCTACACCTTC. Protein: CASSARGEGYTF.

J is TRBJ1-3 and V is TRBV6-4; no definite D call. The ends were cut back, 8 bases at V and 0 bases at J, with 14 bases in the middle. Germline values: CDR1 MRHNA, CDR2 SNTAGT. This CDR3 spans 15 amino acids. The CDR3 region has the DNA TGTGCCAGCTCCCAGATCGGGGACTCTGGAAACACCATATATTTT. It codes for CASSQIGDSGNTIYF.

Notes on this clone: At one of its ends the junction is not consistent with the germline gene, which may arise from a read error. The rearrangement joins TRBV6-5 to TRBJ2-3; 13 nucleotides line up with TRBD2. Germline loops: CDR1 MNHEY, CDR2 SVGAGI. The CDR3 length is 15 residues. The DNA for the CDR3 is TGTGCCAGCAGTTACTCGCGGACTAGCGGGGGCGCCCTAGATTTT. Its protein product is CASSYSRTSGGALDF.

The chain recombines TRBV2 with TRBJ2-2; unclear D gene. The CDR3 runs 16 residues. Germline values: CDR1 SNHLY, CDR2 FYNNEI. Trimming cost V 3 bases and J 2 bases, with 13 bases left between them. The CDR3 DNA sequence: TGTGCCAGCAGTGATCTGCCTACAGCTAACACCGGGGAGCTGTTTTTT. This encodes CASSDLPTANTGELFF.

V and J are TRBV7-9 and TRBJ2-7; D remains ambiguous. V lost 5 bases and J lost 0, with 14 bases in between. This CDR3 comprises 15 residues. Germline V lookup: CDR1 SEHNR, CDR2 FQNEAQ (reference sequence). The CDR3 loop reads CASSQVVGLSYEQYF. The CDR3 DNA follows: TGTGCCAGCAGCCAAGTCGTCGGTCTCTCCTACGAGCAGTACTTC.

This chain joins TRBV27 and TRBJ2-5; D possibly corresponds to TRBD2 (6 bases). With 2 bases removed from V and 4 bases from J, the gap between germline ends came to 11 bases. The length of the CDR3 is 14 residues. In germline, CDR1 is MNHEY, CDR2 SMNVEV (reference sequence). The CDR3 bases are TGTGCCAGCAGTTTAGGGGGGAGCGGAGAGACCCAGTACTTC. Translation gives CASSLGGSGETQYF.

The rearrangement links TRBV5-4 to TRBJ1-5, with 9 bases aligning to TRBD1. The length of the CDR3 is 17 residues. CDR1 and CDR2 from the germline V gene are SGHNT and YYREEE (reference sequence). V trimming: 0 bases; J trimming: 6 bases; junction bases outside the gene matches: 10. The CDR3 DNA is TGTGCCAGCAGCTTGGGCCCCGGGACAGGGATTTTTCAGCCCCAGCATTTT. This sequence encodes CASSLGPGTGIFQPQHF.

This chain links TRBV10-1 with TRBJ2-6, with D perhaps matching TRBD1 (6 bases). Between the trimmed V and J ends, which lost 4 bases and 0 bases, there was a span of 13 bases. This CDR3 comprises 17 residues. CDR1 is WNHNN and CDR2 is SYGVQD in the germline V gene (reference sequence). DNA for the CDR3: TGCGCCAGCAGTGGGGGGCAGCAGTGCTCTGGGGCCAACGTCCTGACTTTC. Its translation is CASSGGQQCSGANVLTF.